This record looks at one T cell receptor beta chain sequence and its context. This sample was included in a study of T cells in Graves' hyperthyroidism and ophthalmopathy. TCR beta CDR3 sequences were amplified from RNA transcripts. In the first-round RT-PCR of the TCR CDR3, the HTBI primer set was used. Each CDR3 protein gets one entry after TCRdb re-called the multiplex PCR reads with MiXCR. The top ten clones hold about 10% of a sample with more than 300,000 distinct CDR3 sequences, approximately 14% of them seen once. The CDR3 loop spans 14 amino acids. Germline assignment: CDR1 SGHNT and CDR2 YYREEE (reference sequence). Trimming took off 6 bases at V and 10 bases at J, with 20 bases between the two ends. No ophthalmopathy progression within 18 months constituted stable Graves' hyperthyroidism. Hyperthyroidism patients were newly diagnosed, had disease duration under 2 months, and were aged 18 to 65 years.

Sequenced: blood. V and J are TRBV5-4 and TRBJ2-1; D gene uncertain. The clonotype comes from a woman between 55 and 75 years old with Graves' hyperthyroidism. Here the CDR3 DNA reads TGTGCCAGCACCACGAGAGGCCCTGAGGAGGAGCAGTTCTTC. Residues: CASTTRGPEEEQFF.